These T cell receptor beta chains were read from a single sample in a study of blood T cell repertoires in COVID-19. Data came from immunoSEQ multiplex PCR; TCRdb stores just in-frame clones and leaves some out. The repertoire consists of about 90,000 clones, with around 93% occurring once and the leading ten covering around 2.3%. Material: peripheral blood. All receptors derive from a human donor with active COVID-19. The donor label of this sample is uncertain. CDR3s include the opening cysteine and the closing phenylalanine or tryptophan. A D gene is named only where the DNA matches it firmly. Clone sizes are given selectively: once, few, many, or a class where the clone is expanded.

TRBV2,TRBJ2-7,-,-,TGTGCCAGCCGGCCAACGGGCTACGAGCAGTACTTC,CASRPTGYEQYF
TRBV7-8,TRBJ2-2,-,-,TGTGCCAGCAGCTTCGTTGGGGACAAACCATGGGCCACCGGGGAGCTGTTTTTT,CASSFVGDKPWATGELFF
TRBV7-2,TRBJ2-1,TRBD2,-,TGTGCCAGCAGTCCACCCACTAGCGGCTCCTACAATGAGCAGTTCTTC,CASSPPTSGSYNEQFF
TRBV19,TRBJ1-5,-,-,TGTGCCAGTAGTTTGGACAAAAATCAGCCCCAGCATTTT,CASSLDKNQPQHF
TRBV19,TRBJ1-5,-,-,TGTGCCAGTAGACCACAGGGCTATCAGCCCCAGCATTTT,CASRPQGYQPQHF
TRBV7-9,TRBJ1-6,TRBD1,-,TGTGCCAGCAGCCAAATTCGAGGGACAGGGGAGGCGGGATCACCCCTCCACTTT,CASSQIRGTGEAGSPLHF
TRBV6-6,TRBJ2-4,-,-,TGTGCCAGCACCAACAGGGCACCAAACATTCAGTACTTC,CASTNRAPNIQYF
TRBV4-1,TRBJ2-2,-,-,TGCGCCAGCAGCCAAATACAGGAAACCGGGGAGCTGTTTTTT,CASSQIQETGELFF
TRBV3-1/TRBV3-2,TRBJ1-1,-,-,TGTGCCAGCAGCCAAGATCCAGTTAACACTGAAGCTTTCTTT,CASSQDPVNTEAFF
TRBV6-2/TRBV6-3,TRBJ1-2,TRBD1,-,TGTGCCAGCAGTCCAAGGAGGGACAGCGTTAACTATGGCTACACCTTC,CASSPRRDSVNYGYTF
TRBV15,TRBJ1-5,-,-,TGTGCCACCAGCAGAGATCAGGTTGGTATTCAGCCCCAGCATTTT,CATSRDQVGIQPQHF
TRBV2,TRBJ1-5,-,-,TGTGCCAGCGGGGGGGTGGATAGCAATCAGCCCCAGCATTTT,CASGGVDSNQPQHF
TRBV5-8,TRBJ2-3,TRBD1,-,TGTGCCAGCAGCTTGGCTGCAGGGGGCGAGACGCAGTATTTT,CASSLAAGGETQYF
TRBV27,TRBJ2-7,TRBD2,-,TGTGCCAGCAGTCCGGGGGGTACCTACGAGCAGTACTTC,CASSPGGTYEQYF
TRBV5-1,TRBJ2-2,TRBD1,-,TGCGCCAGCAGCTTTATGGGACAGACCTCCGGGGAGCTGTTTTTT,CASSFMGQTSGELFF
TRBV6-2/TRBV6-3,TRBJ1-2,TRBD1,-,TGTGCCAGCAGTGACTTGACAGGGCCCCATGGCTACACCTTC,CASSDLTGPHGYTF
TRBV7-3,TRBJ1-2,TRBD1,once,TGTGCCAGCGCCAGGGGGGCGCGGCAGGGTGGCTACACCTTC,CASARGARQGGYTF
TRBV18,TRBJ1-6,-,-,TGTGCCAGCTCACCGGCCGGGTCGGATAATTCACCCCTCCACTTT,CASSPAGSDNSPLHF
TRBV6-6,TRBJ2-1,-,-,TGTGCCAGCACCTCACCGTGGAGGAATGAGCAGTTCTTC,CASTSPWRNEQFF
TRBV10-1,TRBJ1-6,-,-,TGCGCCAGCCCTAGCCCTTATAATTCACCCCTCCACTTT,CASPSPYNSPLHF
TRBV5-1,TRBJ2-5,TRBD1,-,TGCGCCAGCCACAACCCGGGACAGGGTATCGAGACCCAGTACTTC,CASHNPGQGIETQYF
TRBV6-6,TRBJ2-5,TRBD2,once,TGTGCCAGCAACGAGCGGGGGGGAGAGACCCAGTACTTC,CASNERGGETQYF
TRBV5-5,TRBJ1-1,-,-,TGTGCCAGCGGAGCTTTCCCAACAGGGATAAACACTGAAGCTTTCTTT,CASGAFPTGINTEAFF
TRBV11-3,TRBJ2-1,TRBD1,-,TGTGCCAGCAGCTTAGGGGACAGGGACAATGAGCAGTTCTTC,CASSLGDRDNEQFF
TRBV21-1,TRBJ2-1,-,-,TGTGCCAGCAGCAAGGCCCCGATCAATGAGCAGTTCTTC,CASSKAPINEQFF
TRBV25-1,TRBJ2-5,-,-,TGTGCCAGCAGTCGCCCGGACCAAGAGACCCAGTACTTC,CASSRPDQETQYF
TRBV6-5,TRBJ2-7,-,few,TGTGCCAGCAGTTACTCGGGATCCGGACAGTCCTACGAGCAGTACTTC,CASSYSGSGQSYEQYF